Each of the 13 T cell receptor beta chains below was sequenced from the same sample in a study of cytomegalovirus exposure and HLA in healthy donors. PCR primers comprised 60 Vbeta and 13 Jbeta primers. Clones were read by immunoSEQ multiplex PCR, and TCRdb kept only the in-frame ones, dropping some. This table has just under 250,000 clones, about 80% appearing once. Sequencing was performed on PBMCs. These receptors originate from a woman aged 40 to 50 in good health and CMV-seropositive.

The count of this clone is one. The CDR3 reads CASSVDRENTGELFF. The CDR3 DNA follows: TGCGCCAGCAGCGTGGACAGGGAGAACACCGGGGAGCTGTTTTTT. This rearrangement joins TRBV5-1 to TRBJ2-2, with 8 bases lining up with TRBD1. This CDR3 spans 15 amino acids. The germline V gene encodes CDR1 SGHRS and CDR2 YFSETQ. Trimming cost V 4 bases and J 1 base; bases outside gene matches: 3.

The chain is built from TRBV11-2 and TRBJ1-3, with unresolved D. This CDR3 contains 13 residues. The ends were cut back, 8 bases at V and 0 bases at J, with 8 bases in the middle. The germline CDR1 and CDR2 sequences are SGHAT and FQNNGV. The CDR3 nucleotides read TGTGCCAGCTCAGGTAGCTCTGGAAACACCATATATTTT. This gives the protein CASSGSSGNTIYF.

This clone came up a few times. This rearrangement joins TRBV2 to TRBJ2-1, with a weak D call TRBD2 (6 bases). Germline V gene lookup returns CDR1 SNHLY and CDR2 FYNNEI. The length of the CDR3 is 12 residues. Trimming removed 3 bases from V and 10 bases from J, with 10 bases in between. The CDR3: CASSEEGYEQFF. The CDR3 DNA reads TGTGCCAGCAGTGAGGAGGGATACGAGCAGTTCTTC.

This sequence joins TRBV13 and TRBJ2-5; D is unclear. CDR3 length: 14 amino acids. Germline lookup yields CDR1 PRHDT and CDR2 FYEKMQ (reference sequence). Trimming removed 2 bases at V and 5 bases at J, with 12 bases between. The CDR3 is CASSLRASGETQYF. CDR3 DNA sequence: TGTGCCAGCAGCTTACGCGCTAGTGGCGAGACCCAGTACTTC.

The chain couples TRBV27 to TRBJ2-7; 10 bases align to TRBD2. Germline loops: CDR1 MNHEY, CDR2 SMNVEV (reference sequence). The CDR3 is 16 amino acids. Trimming removed 5 bases from V and 1 base from J; junction bases left unmatched: 8. CDR3: CASSLTGTSASYEQYF. CDR3 nucleotides: TGTGCCAGCAGTCTTACCGGGACTAGCGCGTCCTACGAGCAGTACTTC.

This sequence joins TRBV7-2 and TRBJ2-5; 14 nucleotides align to TRBD2. This CDR3 is built from 17 residues. Germline CDR1 reads SGHTA; CDR2 reads FQGNSA. V was pared by 5 bases and J by 1 base, with 6 bases of the junction left unmatched. CDR3 amino acids: CASSPPGLAGGQETQYF. In DNA, the CDR3 is TGTGCCAGCAGCCCTCCCGGACTAGCGGGGGGCCAAGAGACCCAGTACTTC.

This clone appeared a single time. J is TRBJ1-4 and V is TRBV28; D gene unclear. V shed 6 bases and J shed 0 bases, with 5 bases lying between them. The CDR3 is made up of 13 amino acids. The V gene's germline CDR1 is MDHEN and CDR2 SYDVKM. Written as DNA, the CDR3 is TGTGCCAGCAGGTATCCAACTAATGAAAAACTGTTTTTT. As protein: CASRYPTNEKLFF.

V is TRBV30 and J is TRBJ2-7; the match to TRBD2 covers 11 bases. This CDR3 contains 15 residues. The germline V gene has CDR1 GTSNPN and CDR2 SVGIG (reference sequence). V was pared by 3 bases and J by 3 bases, with 7 bases of the junction left unmatched. The CDR3, as DNA: TGTGCCTGGAGGGGAAGGACTAGCGGGTACTACGAGCAGTACTTC. Residues: CAWRGRTSGYYEQYF.

The chain uses TRBV9 and TRBJ1-1; possibly TRBD1 for D (5 bases). Germline assignment: CDR1 SGDLS and CDR2 YYNGEE. The V end was cut by 1 base, the J end by 0 bases, with 22 bases between. The CDR3 runs 19 residues. The CDR3 sequence is CASSVIPLAAQGVNTEAFF. CDR3 coding DNA: TGTGCCAGCAGCGTAATCCCTCTCGCCGCTCAAGGGGTGAACACTGAAGCTTTCTTT.

The rearrangement joins TRBV10-3 to TRBJ1-2; 7 bases are shared with TRBD1. The germline gives CDR1 ENHRY, CDR2 SYGVKD. V was pared by 4 bases and J by 3 bases, with 2 bases of the junction left unmatched. There are 13 residues in the CDR3. CDR3 DNA: TGTGCCATCAGTGGACAGGGCGACTATGGCTACACCTTC. Protein: CAISGQGDYGYTF.

The chain links TRBV11-2 to TRBJ2-1; unclear D gene. The CDR3 length is 13 residues. Germline V CDR1 and CDR2: SGHAT, FQNNGV. Between the trimmed V and J ends, which lost 1 base and 5 bases, there was a span of 6 bases. CDR3 loop: CASSLGADNEQFF. The CDR3 DNA is TGTGCCAGCAGCTTAGGGGCAGACAATGAGCAGTTCTTC.

The chain uses TRBV9 and TRBJ1-5, with 8 bases fitting TRBD1. This CDR3 has 15 amino acids. Trimming removed 4 bases from V and 1 base from J; junction bases left unmatched: 4. The V gene's germline CDR1 is SGDLS and CDR2 YYNGEE. The chain's CDR3 is CASSPGQVSNQPQHF. For the CDR3, the DNA is TGTGCCAGCAGCCCGGGACAGGTGAGCAATCAGCCCCAGCATTTT.

The rearrangement uses TRBV7-8 and TRBJ1-2; D perhaps matches TRBD1 (5 bases). Germline-derived CDR1 and CDR2 are SGHVS and FQNEAQ. The CDR3 extends over 15 amino acids. With 1 base removed from V and 1 base from J, the gap between germline ends came to 10 bases. The CDR3 protein is CASSLGQGNNYGYTF. The CDR3 DNA sequence: TGTGCCAGCAGCTTAGGGCAGGGAAATAACTATGGCTACACCTTC.